These T cell receptor beta chains were read from a single sample in a study of cytomegalovirus exposure and HLA in healthy donors. Measured with immunoSEQ multiplex PCR; TCRdb has only the in-frame clones, and not every one. The sample has some 160,000 clones, over 75% seen once; the top ten hold under 2.5%. The sequencing input was PBMCs. The receptors originated from a man aged 60 to 75 in good health and CMV-seronegative. Each CDR3 is given with its conserved first and last residue. The D gene is left open where the match is weak. The size entry is marked missing in some rows and otherwise reads once, few, many or a size class.

d_call j_call clone_size v_call cdr3_aa cdr3_nt
. TRBJ1-2 . TRBV21-1 CASTRRDGTYGYTF TGTGCCAGCACCAGGAGGGACGGAACGTATGGCTACACCTTC
TRBD1 TRBJ1-4 . TRBV29-1 CSVETGLEKLFF TGCAGCGTTGAGACAGGGCTTGAAAAACTGTTTTTT
TRBD1 TRBJ2-3 . TRBV6-1 CASSLDRVSTDTQYF TGTGCCAGCAGCCTGGACAGGGTTAGCACAGATACGCAGTATTTT
TRBD2 TRBJ2-1 . TRBV10-3 CAISALTSGISYNEQFF TGTGCCATCAGTGCCCTTACTAGCGGCATCTCCTACAATGAGCAGTTCTTC
TRBD1 TRBJ2-3 . TRBV10-1 CASSPGQGVRDTQYF TGCGCCAGCTCCCCGGGACAGGGGGTTCGGGATACGCAGTATTTT
TRBD1 TRBJ1-1 . TRBV2 CASSSTGEGTEAFF TGTGCCAGCAGCTCGACAGGGGAGGGAACTGAAGCTTTCTTT
TRBD2 TRBJ2-5 once TRBV5-6 CASSPGAGVMETQYF TGTGCCAGCAGCCCTGGGGCGGGAGTCATGGAGACCCAGTACTTC
TRBD1 TRBJ1-1 . TRBV5-1 CASSFSGQGREAFF TGCGCCAGCAGCTTTTCCGGACAGGGGAGGGAAGCTTTCTTT
. TRBJ2-2 . TRBV19 CASSIFVGGNGELFF TGTGCCAGTAGTATATTCGTAGGAGGGAACGGGGAGCTGTTTTTT
. TRBJ1-2 . TRBV11-2 CASSLDGVYGYTF TGTGCCAGCAGCTTAGACGGAGTCTATGGCTACACCTTC
TRBD1 TRBJ1-6 . TRBV6-1 CATRVKGQVNSPLHF TGTGCCACCAGGGTGAAAGGACAGGTTAATTCACCCCTCCACTTT
. TRBJ2-2 . TRBV7-2 CASSPQGGTGELFF TGTGCCAGCAGCCCCCAGGGGGGCACCGGGGAGCTGTTTTTT
. TRBJ1-1 . TRBV6-1 CASSARDVTEAFF TGTGCCAGCAGTGCCAGGGATGTGACTGAAGCTTTCTTT
. TRBJ1-2 . TRBV10-3 CAIGRDYGYTF TGTGCCATCGGGAGGGATTATGGCTACACCTTC
TRBD1 TRBJ1-5 once TRBV4-1 CASSQEGQGVGQPQHF TGCGCCAGCAGCCAAGAGGGACAGGGAGTAGGTCAGCCCCAGCATTTT
TRBD1 TRBJ1-2 once TRBV5-4 CASSPDRGLDGYTF TGTGCCAGCAGCCCAGACAGGGGGCTGGATGGCTACACCTTC
. TRBJ2-1 . TRBV6-4 CASSLRGGDNEQFF TGTGCCAGCAGTCTCCGGGGTGGGGACAATGAGCAGTTCTTC
. TRBJ2-5 . TRBV5-6 CASSLTGETQYF TGTGCCAGCAGCTTGACGGGAGAGACCCAGTACTTC
. TRBJ2-1 . TRBV4-2 CASSQEGGRGNGQFF TGTGCCAGCAGCCAAGAAGGCGGAAGGGGGAATGGGCAGTTCTTC
TRBD2 TRBJ2-4 . TRBV28 CASSLRLAGGGNIQYF TGTGCCAGCAGTTTGAGACTAGCGGGAGGGGGGAACATTCAGTACTTC
. TRBJ1-4 . TRBV4-2 CASSQENQGRNEKLFF TGTGCCAGCAGCCAAGAAAATCAGGGAAGGAATGAAAAACTGTTTTTT
. TRBJ2-2 . TRBV11-3 CASSLAGANTGELFF TGTGCCAGCAGCTTAGCGGGAGCTAACACCGGGGAGCTGTTTTTT
TRBD2 TRBJ2-2 . TRBV5-1 CASTPSGGVTGELFF TGCGCCAGCACCCCTAGCGGGGGGGTCACCGGGGAGCTGTTTTTT
. TRBJ1-1 . TRBV25-1 CASSEDRPLNTEAFF TGTGCCAGCAGTGAAGACAGACCTTTGAACACTGAAGCTTTCTTT
. TRBJ2-3 . TRBV7-9 CASSPGLLSVDTQYF TGTGCCAGCAGCCCCGGACTCTTGAGCGTAGATACGCAGTATTTT
TRBD2 TRBJ2-3 . TRBV9 CASSVVTSGPTDTQYF TGTGCCAGCAGCGTAGTGACTAGCGGACCCACAGATACGCAGTATTTT